Listed here is a single T cell receptor beta chain. The V gene's germline CDR1 is SGHKS and CDR2 YYEKEE (reference sequence). The CDR3 has 15 amino acids. The V and J ends lost 0 bases and 6 bases, in that order; junction bases with no gene match: 4. The data were taken from a study of blood T cell repertoires in COVID-19. Study-level information: COVID-19 samples collected from the United States, Italy and Spain covered acute and convalescent phases. PBMCs, B-cell-depleted T cells, or T cells were the source of the cDNA or gDNA that made up the material.

Authors' methods: The assay estimated nucleated cells by amplifying reference gene primers. Measured with immunoSEQ multiplex PCR; TCRdb has only the in-frame clones, and not every one. That table gives V, J and clone size, and the DNA gave D and trimming. This table has some 150,000 clones, about 82% appearing once. The gene calls are TRBV5-5 and TRBJ1-5; 9 positions match TRBD1. The sequenced sample consisted of peripheral blood. The TCR sequence derives from a middle-aged woman with active or convalescent COVID-19. The CDR3 region is CASSLAQGASQPQHF. CDR3 DNA sequence: TGTGCCAGCAGCTTGGCACAGGGGGCGAGTCAGCCCCAGCATTTT.